This T cell receptor beta chain appears in the sequencing data of a study of brain metastases from non-small cell lung cancer. Data came from immunoSEQ multiplex PCR; TCRdb stores just in-frame clones and leaves some out. The sample yields over a thousand clones, around 86% seen once. Trimming at V came to 2 bases and at J to 0 bases, leaving 5 bases not matched to a gene. This CDR3 comprises 16 residues. CDR1 and CDR2 from the germline V gene are KGHSH and LQKENI. This TCR was sampled from a donor over 35 with non-small cell lung cancer. Material for sequencing was tumor-adjacent normal tissue. This chain joins TRBV18 and TRBJ2-3; 7 bases fit TRBD1. The CDR3 here is CASSPVNRGSTDTQYF. CDR3 coding DNA: TGTGCCAGCTCACCAGTCAACAGGGGAAGCACAGATACGCAGTATTTT.